This TCR beta chain was sequenced for a study of T cell responses to AZD1222 COVID-19 vaccine. Broader study findings: Repertoires were sampled only after the peak T cell response. Variant regions that are unmutated are reportedly the target of nearly half of spike-specific TCRs.

The V gene's germline CDR1 is MDHEN and CDR2 SYDVKM. Trimming stripped 0 bases from V and 2 bases from J, with 10 bases between. The CDR3 spans 15 residues. Details on this clone: Its antigen remains unidentified.

Profiling relied on immunoSEQ multiplex PCR, and the TCRdb table lists in-frame clones only, not all of them. The table has some 160,000 clones, more than 70% seen once. The sequence derives from an adult in good health. This sample comprised peripheral blood, obtained on day 0 of AZD1222 vaccination. The gene calls are TRBV28 and TRBJ2-5, with D perhaps TRBD1 (5 bases). The CDR3 bases are TGTGCCAGCAGTTTATGGTGGCAGGGACAAGAGACCCAGTACTTC. It is translated as CASSLWWQGQETQYF. The full variable domain, in which reference TRBV28 and TRBJ2-5 provide the parts outside the CDR3, is DVKVTQSSRYLVKRTGEKVFLECVQDMDHENMFWYRQDPGLGLRLIYFSYDVKMKEKGDIPEGYSVSREKKERFSLILESASTNQTSMYLCASSLWWQGQETQYFGPGTRLLVL.